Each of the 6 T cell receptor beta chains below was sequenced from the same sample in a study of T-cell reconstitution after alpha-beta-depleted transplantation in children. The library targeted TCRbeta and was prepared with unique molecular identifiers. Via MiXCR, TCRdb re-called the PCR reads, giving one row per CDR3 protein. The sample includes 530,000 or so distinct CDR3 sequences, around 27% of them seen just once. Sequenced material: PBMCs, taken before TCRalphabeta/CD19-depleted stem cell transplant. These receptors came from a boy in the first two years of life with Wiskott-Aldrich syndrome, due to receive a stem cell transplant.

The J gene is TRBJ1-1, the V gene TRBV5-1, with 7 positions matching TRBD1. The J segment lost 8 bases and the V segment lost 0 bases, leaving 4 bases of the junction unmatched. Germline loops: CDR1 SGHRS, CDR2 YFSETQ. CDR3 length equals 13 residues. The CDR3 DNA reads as TGCGCCAGCAGCTTGGCCGCGGACAGGGAAGCTTTCTTT. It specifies CASSLAADREAFF. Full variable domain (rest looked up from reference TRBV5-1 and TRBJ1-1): KAGVTQTPRYLIKTRGQQVTLSCSPISGHRSVSWYQQTPGQGLQFLFEYFSETQRNKGNFPGRFSGRQFSNSRSEMNVSTLELGDSALYLCASSLAADREAFFGQGTRLTVV.

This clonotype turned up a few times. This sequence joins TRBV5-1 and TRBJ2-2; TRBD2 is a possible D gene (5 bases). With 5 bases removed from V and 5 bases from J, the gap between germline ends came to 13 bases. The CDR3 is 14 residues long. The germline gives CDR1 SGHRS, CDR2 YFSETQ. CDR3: CASSPITGTGELFF. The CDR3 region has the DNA TGCGCCAGCAGTCCAATCACGGGGACCGGGGAGCTGTTTTTT.

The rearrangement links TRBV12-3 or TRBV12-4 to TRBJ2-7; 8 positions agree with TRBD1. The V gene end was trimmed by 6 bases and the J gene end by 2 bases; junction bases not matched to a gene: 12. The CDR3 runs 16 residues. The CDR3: CASSYTPGTGPYEQYF. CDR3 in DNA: TGTGCCAGCAGCTACACCCCTGGGACAGGCCCCTACGAGCAGTACTTC.

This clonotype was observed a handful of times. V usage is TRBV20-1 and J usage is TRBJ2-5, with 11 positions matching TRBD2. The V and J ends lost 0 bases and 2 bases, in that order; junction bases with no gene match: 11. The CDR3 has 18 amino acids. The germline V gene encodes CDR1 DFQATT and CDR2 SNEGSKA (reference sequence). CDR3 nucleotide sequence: TGCAGTGCTAGAGATGATAGCGGGAGGGCCCTTTCACAAGAGACCCAGTACTTC. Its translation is CSARDDSGRALSQETQYF.

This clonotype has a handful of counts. CDR3 amino acids: CSAVSSGSAVETQYF. In DNA, the CDR3 is TGCAGTGCCGTCTCTAGCGGGAGTGCTGTGGAGACCCAGTACTTC. This sequence joins TRBV20-1 and TRBJ2-5; 10 bases align to TRBD2. The trim removed 6 bases at V and 5 bases at J, leaving 12 bases unmatched. The CDR3 extends over 15 amino acids. Germline-derived CDR1 and CDR2 are DFQATT and SNEGSKA (reference sequence).

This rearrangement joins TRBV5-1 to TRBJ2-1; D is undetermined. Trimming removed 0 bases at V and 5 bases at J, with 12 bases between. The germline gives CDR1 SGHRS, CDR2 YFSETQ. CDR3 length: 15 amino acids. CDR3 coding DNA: TGCGCCAGCAGCTTGGACACAGCCCCCCACAATGAGCAGTTCTTC. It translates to CASSLDTAPHNEQFF.